The rows below give T cell receptor beta chains drawn from one sample of a study of T cell responses to AZD1222 COVID-19 vaccine. The table came from immunoSEQ multiplex PCR; TCRdb's copy has only in-frame clones and leaves some out. The repertoire consists of 83,000 or so clones, with approximately 87% occurring once and the leading ten covering approximately 4.5%. This sample comprised peripheral blood, obtained on day 0 of MenACWY control vaccination. The origin of the receptors is an adult in good health. Both conserved end residues are part of each CDR3. Fields, in order: D gene, V gene, clone size, J gene, CDR3 DNA, CDR3 protein. A D gene is named only where the DNA matches it firmly. Where a row states a size, it is once, few, many or the class of an expanded clone; other rows omit it.

d_gene: .
v_gene: TRBV12-3/TRBV12-4
abundance: .
j_gene: TRBJ2-5
CDR3nt: TGTGCCAGCGAAAACAGGGAGACCCAGTACTTC
CDR3aa: CASENRETQYF

d_gene: .
v_gene: TRBV10-3
abundance: .
j_gene: TRBJ1-4
CDR3nt: TGTGCCATAGGGGCCCGGGGCCTCGAAAAACTGTTTTTT
CDR3aa: CAIGARGLEKLFF

d_gene: .
v_gene: TRBV6-5
abundance: .
j_gene: TRBJ1-1
CDR3nt: TGTGCCGCAAGCGGAATGAACACTGAAGCTTTCTTT
CDR3aa: CAASGMNTEAFF

d_gene: .
v_gene: TRBV28
abundance: .
j_gene: TRBJ1-2
CDR3nt: TGTGCCAGCAGTTTACTCCGCGGCCAGAGGTATGGCTACACCTTC
CDR3aa: CASSLLRGQRYGYTF

d_gene: .
v_gene: TRBV4-2
abundance: .
j_gene: TRBJ2-2
CDR3nt: TGTGCCAGCAGCCAAGAACGGGTAGCAGTCGGGGAGCTGTTTTTT
CDR3aa: CASSQERVAVGELFF

d_gene: .
v_gene: TRBV28
abundance: .
j_gene: TRBJ1-5
CDR3nt: TGTGCCAGCAGTTTTCTACCTGGGGTGCAGCCCCAGCATTTT
CDR3aa: CASSFLPGVQPQHF

d_gene: .
v_gene: TRBV5-4
abundance: few
j_gene: TRBJ2-7
CDR3nt: TGTGCCAGCAGCTTGAGTCCCAGGGGGGGTTACGAGCAGTACTTC
CDR3aa: CASSLSPRGGYEQYF

d_gene: .
v_gene: TRBV7-9
abundance: .
j_gene: TRBJ1-5
CDR3nt: TGTGCCAGCAGCCTAGAGGGGGTCGGCAGGGCAAATCAGCCCCAGCATTTT
CDR3aa: CASSLEGVGRANQPQHF

d_gene: .
v_gene: TRBV28
abundance: .
j_gene: TRBJ1-5
CDR3nt: TGTGCCAGCAGTTTAACAGTAAGTCAGCCCCAGCATTTT
CDR3aa: CASSLTVSQPQHF

d_gene: .
v_gene: TRBV4-3
abundance: .
j_gene: TRBJ2-7
CDR3nt: TGCGCCAGCAGCCAAGATTTTGCGTCTTACTCCTACGAGCAGTACTTC
CDR3aa: CASSQDFASYSYEQYF

d_gene: .
v_gene: TRBV28
abundance: .
j_gene: TRBJ2-5
CDR3nt: TGTGCCAGTGGATACAGGGAGAAGACCCAGTACTTC
CDR3aa: CASGYREKTQYF

d_gene: .
v_gene: TRBV10-3
abundance: .
j_gene: TRBJ2-7
CDR3nt: TGTGCCACCCGGTCGAGCGAAGCCTACGAGCAGTACTTC
CDR3aa: CATRSSEAYEQYF

d_gene: .
v_gene: TRBV7-2
abundance: .
j_gene: TRBJ2-4
CDR3nt: TGTGCCAGCAGCTTAGAGGCACGACCCTCCGAGGGGGGTCAGTACTTC
CDR3aa: CASSLEARPSEGGQYF

d_gene: TRBD1
v_gene: TRBV7-2
abundance: .
j_gene: TRBJ2-3
CDR3nt: TGTGCCAGCAGCTTAGGCACAGGGGTAGATTGGACAGATACGCAGTATTTT
CDR3aa: CASSLGTGVDWTDTQYF

d_gene: TRBD2
v_gene: TRBV7-2
abundance: .
j_gene: TRBJ2-5
CDR3nt: TGTGCCAGCAGCTTAGTAGGTAGCGGGAGTTCCGAGACCCAGTACTTC
CDR3aa: CASSLVGSGSSETQYF

d_gene: TRBD2
v_gene: TRBV5-6
abundance: .
j_gene: TRBJ2-3
CDR3nt: TGTGCCAGCAGCTTGGAACTAGCGGGAGGGCCGGATACGCAGTATTTT
CDR3aa: CASSLELAGGPDTQYF

d_gene: .
v_gene: TRBV15
abundance: .
j_gene: TRBJ2-5
CDR3nt: TGTGCCACCAGCAGAGGGGAGAAGACCCAGTACTTC
CDR3aa: CATSRGEKTQYF

d_gene: TRBD2
v_gene: TRBV28
abundance: .
j_gene: TRBJ2-7
CDR3nt: TGTGCCAGCAGACCCGGGGTAGCGGGAGGAGGGTCCTACGAGCAGTACTTC
CDR3aa: CASRPGVAGGGSYEQYF

d_gene: .
v_gene: TRBV24-1
abundance: .
j_gene: TRBJ2-7
CDR3nt: TGTGCCACCAGTGACCCGGGATCCTACGAGCAGTACTTC
CDR3aa: CATSDPGSYEQYF

d_gene: .
v_gene: TRBV27
abundance: .
j_gene: TRBJ2-1
CDR3nt: TGTGCCAGCAGAGCCGGGACAGAGCAGTTCTTC
CDR3aa: CASRAGTEQFF

d_gene: .
v_gene: TRBV5-6
abundance: .
j_gene: TRBJ1-1
CDR3nt: TGTGCCAGCAGCTTGGGGCAGGGCTACACTGAAGCTTTCTTT
CDR3aa: CASSLGQGYTEAFF

d_gene: TRBD1
v_gene: TRBV28
abundance: .
j_gene: TRBJ1-5
CDR3nt: TGTGCCAGCAGCTTTACAGGGGGATACAATCAGCCCCAGCATTTT
CDR3aa: CASSFTGGYNQPQHF

d_gene: .
v_gene: TRBV23-1
abundance: .
j_gene: TRBJ2-2
CDR3nt: TGCGCCAGCAGGAGAACCGGGGAGCTGTTTTTT
CDR3aa: CASRRTGELFF

d_gene: TRBD1
v_gene: TRBV15
abundance: .
j_gene: TRBJ2-4
CDR3nt: TGTGCCACCAGCAGAGAGGCTCGGACAGGGACTCACAAAAACATTCAGTACTTC
CDR3aa: CATSREARTGTHKNIQYF

d_gene: TRBD2
v_gene: TRBV28
abundance: .
j_gene: TRBJ2-1
CDR3nt: TGTGCCAGCAGTTCTAGCGGGAGGGCCGGCTACAATGAGCAGTTCTTC
CDR3aa: CASSSSGRAGYNEQFF

d_gene: .
v_gene: TRBV6-4
abundance: .
j_gene: TRBJ1-1
CDR3nt: TGTGCCAGTGCTGCGCAGATGAACACTGAAGCTTTCTTT
CDR3aa: CASAAQMNTEAFF

d_gene: .
v_gene: TRBV6-6
abundance: .
j_gene: TRBJ2-1
CDR3nt: TGTGCCAGCAGTTACTCGACGACTTACCAGTTCTTC
CDR3aa: CASSYSTTYQFF